This T cell receptor (beta chain) was sequenced for a study of CD4 T cell repertoires in COVID-19 (dated by TCRdb to about 2021). Study-wide context: For cross-reactivity analysis, CFSE-low cells were expanded with IL-2 for around 10 days and were then relabeled and restimulated with spike proteins from other coronaviruses. Naturally processed CD4+ T cell responses to SARS-CoV-2 spike and nucleoprotein were characterized in COVID-19-recovered individuals, and clonal composition was assessed by TCR Vbeta sequencing. In a few recovered individuals, the researchers analyzed the TCR Vbeta repertoire of SARS-CoV-2-reactive T cells at the subset level.

Overall study results and their limits: Two or all three memory subsets shared several of the most expanded SARS-CoV-2-reactive clonotypes, which suggests intraclonal diversification. Between about 6 and 28% of SARS-CoV-2 clonotypes were also detected in secondary cultures stimulated with SARS-CoV and/or HKU1 spike, a finding consistent with cross-reactivity.

The protocol used for the library was the immunoSEQ multiplex PCR assay. Under the source paper's analysis protocol: The Chao-Jaccard similarity index and counts of shared clonotypes were used to quantify repertoire overlap between subsets. What TCRdb holds here is the immuneACCESS table cut down to in-frame rearrangements. Part of the clones is not present; checked against another copy, under half of the missing clones reflect an unresolved V gene, and the others are unexplained. V and J calls and clone size are as listed in that table; D and trimming were resolved from the DNA. Present in this sample are about 75,000 clones, 83% of which were seen just once. 0.45% to 0.6% of the sample belongs to the ten largest clones. This specimen's time point label, interpreted: sample from a COVID-19-recovered individual after infection. The donors were patients who had gone through COVID-19 ranging from mild to severe and had recovered. Memory T cell samples that were not cultured went straight to sequencing right after ex vivo isolation. CD4+ total memory, central memory, effector memory and circulating T follicular helper cells were isolated from peripheral blood mononuclear cells.

As for this clone: The target of this receptor is not known. The sample holds no much larger clone one base away, and base qualities are not on file.

The sequence was obtained from a human donor who had COVID-19. Material: CD4+ T cells from peripheral blood, obtained after recovery from COVID-19.

The DNA is as follows: TGTGCCAGCAGCTTGGGCGGGACAGCCGCTAACTATGGCTACACCTTC. It codes for CASSLGGTAANYGYTF. Recombination connected TRBV5-6 to TRBJ1-2; the junction holds 7 bases that match TRBD1. CDR3 length: 16 amino acids, cysteine to phenylalanine. The DNA shown is the 48-base CDR3, in frame from base 1. Germline trimming amounts to 0 bases on V and 0 bases on J, with 5 as the count of junction bases outside the gene matches. According to the germline V gene, CDR1 reads SGHDT and CDR2 reads YYEEEE.